The 23 T cell receptor beta chains in this list originate from one sample, sequenced in a study of CD8+ T cells in alopecia areata. Isolated RNA was reverse transcribed into cDNA used as the sequencing template. Assay: immunoSEQ multiplex PCR; the TCRdb copy retains only in-frame clones and omits some. There are some 120,000 clones in the sample, none observed a single time. The sequencing sample was made of lesional skin. Receptors originate from a C3H/HeJ mouse with alopecia areata. These mice share the MHC haplotype H2-k.

Of note for this clone: Mouse germline and gene names are used. The CDR3 end lies 4 residues beyond the end of the read and is filled in from the germline J gene. This rearrangement joins TRBV24 to TRBJ2-2; maybe TRBD1 (5 bases). V lost 5 bases, J lost 3 bases, and 10 bases lay in between. Germline loops: CDR1 KGHTA, CDR2 FRNEEI. CDR3 length: 14 amino acids. CDR3 protein: CASSGGVHTGQLYF. The CDR3 bases that were read are TGTGCCAGCAGTGGAGGGGTTCACACCGGG.

This clone was seen a handful of times. These gene names are mouse names. Read coverage stops 4 residues before the CDR3 terminus; the germline J gene supplies the remainder. The chain uses TRBV31 and TRBJ2-7; TRBD2 matches at 10 bases. Per germline, CDR1 GKSSPN and CDR2 SITVG. Trimming took 3 bases from V and 1 from J; bases not matched to a gene: 9. This CDR3 contains 16 residues. The CDR3 protein is CAWSHNSGGASYEQYF. CDR3 DNA, as far as it was read: TGTGCCTGGAGCCACAATTCTGGGGGGGCGTCCTAT.

For this clone: The gene symbols are mouse symbols. Coverage ceases 4 residues before the CDR3 finishes, and the germline J gene fills in the end. The chain is built from TRBV1 and TRBJ1-1; 9 nucleotides align to TRBD1. This CDR3 has 16 amino acids. The germline V gene has CDR1 NSQYPW and CDR2 LRSPGD (reference sequence). V gave up 1 base and J gave up 1 base; unmatched junction bases: 4. CDR3 DNA, as far as it was read: TGCACCTGCAGTGCAGGGGGACAGGGAAGAAACACA. Translation: CTCSAGGQGRNT. The whole CDR3 reads CTCSAGGQGRNTEVFF.

This clone was counted only a few times. Gene names refer to mouse genes. The missing CDR3 end, 4 residues past where the read stops, is filled in from the germline J gene. V gene TRBV1 combines with J gene TRBJ2-4; 8 positions match TRBD2. Germline V gene data show CDR1 as NSQYPW and CDR2 as LRSPGD (reference sequence). Trimming at V came to 0 bases and at J to 0 bases, leaving 5 bases not matched to a gene. The CDR3 has 17 amino acids. Partial CDR3 DNA: TGCACCTGCAGTGCAGACTGGGGGGCCCTTAGTCAAAAC. Translated, it gives CTCSADWGALSQN. In full, the CDR3 is CTCSADWGALSQNTLYF.

In this sample, this clone turned up a few times. The gene names given are mouse names. Sequencing ends 4 residues short of the CDR3 end; the germline J gene provides the rest. The rearrangement joins TRBV19 to TRBJ2-5, with 8 bases lining up with TRBD2. Germline V lookup: CDR1 FNHDT, CDR2 SITEND (reference sequence). Trimming took 0 bases from V and 0 from J; bases not matched to a gene: 9. The CDR3 totals 18 residues. The sequenced part of the CDR3 DNA is TGTGCCAGCAGTATAGACCTGGGGGGCCCCTTTAACCAAGAC. Its translation is CASSIDLGGPFNQD. The whole CDR3 protein is CASSIDLGGPFNQDTQYF.

This clone showed up just a few times. Mouse gene names and germline throughout. Read coverage stops 4 residues before the CDR3 terminus; the germline J gene supplies the remainder. This sequence joins TRBV12-2 and TRBJ2-1, with D possibly matching TRBD1 (5 bases). The CDR3 is 15 amino acids. Per germline, CDR1 SGHLS and CDR2 HYDKME. V shed 0 bases and J shed 0 bases, with 8 bases lying between them. The CDR3 bases that were read are TGTGCCAGCTCTCTCGGAGACAGTAACTATGCT. Its protein product is CASSLGDSNYA. In full, the CDR3 reads CASSLGDSNYAEQFF.

Note on this clone: Germline and genes here are mouse. The read comes to an end 4 residues before the CDR3 does, leaving the germline J gene to fill in the end. The chain employs TRBV1 and TRBJ2-3, with 13 bases identical to TRBD2. V was pared by 0 bases and J by 0 bases, with 6 bases of the junction left unmatched. Germline V gene data show CDR1 as NSQYPW and CDR2 as LRSPGD (reference sequence). The CDR3 contains 19 residues. The CDR3 DNA, read in part, is TGCACCTGCAGTGCAGATCTGGGACTGGGGGGGACTAGTGCAGAA. Translation: CTCSADLGLGGTSAE. The whole CDR3 reads CTCSADLGLGGTSAETLYF.

This clone was seen more than once but under ten times. Mouse names are used for the genes. The read ends 4 residues before the CDR3 terminus; that terminus is restored from the germline J gene. The chain joins TRBV13-3 to TRBJ2-2; a weak D match, TRBD1 (6 bases). V lost 3 bases and J 0 bases, leaving 12 bases between the germline ends. CDR1 is NNHDY, CDR2 SYVADS, per germline. This CDR3 contains 16 residues. CDR3 DNA, as far as it was read: TGTGCCAGCAGTGGCCGGGACAATGCAAACACCGGG. Amino acids: CASSGRDNANTG. The CDR3 as a whole reads CASSGRDNANTGQLYF.

In this sample, this clone turned up a few times. The germline and genes are mouse ones. From the germline J gene comes the end of the CDR3, since the read stops 4 residues before it. The chain carries TRBV31 and TRBJ2-5, with 10 positions matching TRBD2. The V gene's germline CDR1 is GKSSPN and CDR2 SITVG. CDR3 length: 16 amino acids. V was pared by 3 bases and J by 2 bases, with 8 bases of the junction left unmatched. The covered CDR3 bases are TGTGCCTGGAGAGCACCGGGACTGGGGATCCAAGAC. This encodes CAWRAPGLGIQD. The full-length CDR3 reads as CAWRAPGLGIQDTQYF.

In the case of this clone: Gene names are mouse gene names. This CDR3 reads CASSDGGQYQNTLYF. The sequenced CDR3 bases are TGTGCCAGCAGTGATGGGGGACAGTATCAAAAC. This sequence joins TRBV13-3 and TRBJ2-4, with TRBD1 identical over 7 bases. The read halts 4 residues ahead of the CDR3 end, with the missing end drawn from the germline J gene. Germline CDR1 NNHDY, CDR2 SYVADS. The CDR3 covers 15 residues. The trim removed 0 bases at V and 2 bases at J, leaving 3 bases unmatched.

This clone was picked up many times. The gene names here belong to mouse. Sequencing ends 4 residues short of the CDR3 end; the germline J gene provides the rest. V is TRBV13-3 and J is TRBJ2-1; maybe TRBD1 (6 bases). V was pared by 2 bases and J by 5 bases, with 11 bases between. The CDR3 covers 14 residues. The germline gives CDR1 NNHDY, CDR2 SYVADS. CDR3 residues: CASSEKAGDAEQFF. The CDR3 DNA, read in part, is TGTGCCAGCAGTGAAAAGGCAGGGGATGCT.

As for this clone: Mouse gene names apply. Sequencing ends 4 residues short of the CDR3 end; the germline J gene provides the rest. This rearrangement joins TRBV13-3 to TRBJ2-4; TRBD1 matches at 8 bases. The CDR3 is 13 amino acids. Per the germline V gene, CDR1 is NNHDY and CDR2 is SYVADS. CDR3 protein: CASTAGGENTLYF. The sequenced CDR3 bases are TGTGCCAGCACGGCAGGGGGCGAGAAC.

This clone was picked up a small number of times. Gene names and germline refer to mouse. Coverage ceases 4 residues before the CDR3 finishes, and the germline J gene fills in the end. The V call is TRBV13-3, the J call TRBJ2-7; the match to TRBD2 covers 13 bases. CDR1 and CDR2 from the germline V gene are NNHDY and SYVADS. Trimming cost V 5 bases and J 0 bases; bases outside gene matches: 8. CDR3 length equals 17 residues. The CDR3 loop reads CASSPGTGGGSSYEQYF. The DNA read from the CDR3 is TGTGCCAGCAGCCCCGGGACTGGGGGGGGGAGCTCCTAT.

In regard to this clone: Gene names follow the mouse nomenclature. The read terminates 4 residues ahead of where the CDR3 ends, so the germline J gene completes it. The rearrangement links TRBV13-3 to TRBJ2-4, with TRBD1 matching 7 bases. This CDR3 region has 14 residues. Germline V gene lookup returns CDR1 NNHDY and CDR2 SYVADS. The CDR3 sequence: CASSANRGGNTLYF. CDR3 DNA (partial): TGTGCCAGCAGTGCAAACAGGGGTGGAAAC. The whole variable domain, remainder taken from reference TRBV13-3 and TRBJ2-4, is EAAVTQSPRSKVAVTGGKVTLSCHQTNNHDYMYWYRQDTGHGLRLIHYSYVADSTEKGDIPDGYKASRPSQENFSLILELASLSQTAVYFCASSANRGGNTLYFGAGTRLSVL.

This clone occurred a few times. Gene names follow the mouse nomenclature. The read falls 4 residues short of the CDR3 end, and the missing part is taken from the germline J gene. The V call is TRBV1, the J call TRBJ2-1; TRBD2 might be the D (6 bases). The germline CDR1 and CDR2 sequences are NSQYPW and LRSPGD (reference sequence). Trimming removed 1 base from V and 6 bases from J, with 10 bases in between. This CDR3 comprises 14 residues. The CDR3 bases that were read are TGCACCTGCAGTGCAGGTCTGGGGCGTGCT. This sequence encodes CTCSAGLGRA. The full CDR3 reads CTCSAGLGRAEQFF.

Only a few counts were recorded for this clone. Genes here carry mouse names. The read gets to within 4 residues of the CDR3 end, and the germline J gene fills in the rest. The J gene is TRBJ2-3, the V gene TRBV5; TRBD2 matches at 8 bases. Losses at the gene ends were 1 base for V and 1 base for J; bases not matched to a gene: 4. The CDR3 has 16 amino acids. The germline gives CDR1 LGHNA, CDR2 YNLKQL (reference sequence). The sequenced CDR3 bases are TGTGCCAGCAGCCAAGCTGGGGGGCGCGGTGCAGAA. Translated: CASSQAGGRGAE. The entire CDR3 reads CASSQAGGRGAETLYF.

This clone was detected only a few times. The genes are named according to mouse. The CDR3 spells CAWSLWDWGGDEQYF. The part of the CDR3 DNA that was read is TGTGCCTGGAGTCTCTGGGACTGGGGGGGCGAT. The chain combines TRBV31 with TRBJ2-7; 14 bases line up with TRBD2. From the germline J gene comes the end of the CDR3, since the read stops 4 residues before it. This CDR3 region has 15 residues. CDR1 and CDR2 from the germline V gene are GKSSPN and SITVG. The whole variable domain, filled in from reference TRBV31 and TRBJ2-7, reads AQTIHQWPVAEIKAVGSPLSLGCTIKGKSSPNLYWYWQATGGTLQQLFYSITVGQVESVVQLNLSASRPKDDQFILSTEKLLLSHSGFYLCAWSLWDWGGDEQYFGPGTRLTVL.

This clone was recorded at least ten times. Genes and germline come from the mouse. The read gets to within 4 residues of the CDR3 end, and the germline J gene fills in the rest. This sequence joins TRBV13-3 and TRBJ2-1; TRBD2 agrees at 9 bases. The V segment lost 0 bases and the J segment 5 bases; nucleotides outside the gene matches: 3. In germline, CDR1 is NNHDY, CDR2 SYVADS. The CDR3 has 15 amino acids. CDR3 DNA (partial): TGTGCCAGCAGTGATGTGTGGACTGGGGATGCT. Translation gives CASSDVWTGDA. From start to end, the CDR3 is CASSDVWTGDAEQFF.

This clone is large. Any gene name here is a mouse gene name. Read sequence stops 4 residues before the CDR3 end, and the germline J gene provides the missing end. The rearrangement links TRBV19 to TRBJ2-7; 7 nucleotides agree with TRBD2. This CDR3 spans 14 amino acids. J gave up 0 bases and V 0 bases, and 0 bases lay outside the gene matches. Germline values: CDR1 FNHDT, CDR2 SITEND (reference sequence). Here the CDR3 reads CASSIGGGSYEQYF. The CDR3 bases that were read are TGTGCCAGCAGTATAGGGGGGGGCTCCTAT.

This clone was seen a handful of times. Any gene name here is a mouse gene name. Sequencing ends 4 residues short of the CDR3 end; the germline J gene provides the rest. V gene TRBV1 combines with J gene TRBJ2-2; 11 bases align to TRBD2. The CDR3 has 16 amino acids. V was clipped by 6 bases and J by 2 bases; unmatched bases: 5. The germline V gene has CDR1 NSQYPW and CDR2 LRSPGD (reference sequence). Incomplete CDR3 DNA: TGCACCTGCAGAGATGGACTGGGGGGCAACACCGGG. Amino acids: CTCRDGLGGNTG. The entire CDR3 sequence reads CTCRDGLGGNTGQLYF.

Many counts were recorded for this clone. The genes and germline here are from mouse. The CDR3 goes on 4 residues after the read ends, and that part is filled in from the germline J gene. The chain links TRBV19 to TRBJ2-7, with 11 bases lining up with TRBD1. Looked up from germline, CDR1 is FNHDT and CDR2 is SITEND (reference sequence). This CDR3 is 15 amino acids long. The sequenced part of the CDR3 DNA is TGTGCCAGCAGTTTCCGGGACAGGGGGGTTTAT. Its translation: CASSFRDRGVY. The full CDR3 is CASSFRDRGVYEQYF.

Only a few counts were recorded for this clone. Gene and germline names: mouse. Read sequence stops 4 residues before the CDR3 end, and the germline J gene provides the missing end. Other nucleotide sequences from this sample produce the same CDR3. The chain has TRBV19 and TRBJ1-4, with 8 bases identical to TRBD1. The germline V gene has CDR1 FNHDT and CDR2 SITEND (reference sequence). This CDR3 contains 14 residues. With V trimmed by 7 bases and J by 1 base, 3 bases remained unmatched. The CDR3 reads CASRGQGSNERLFF. The part of the CDR3 DNA that was read is TGTGCCAGCCGCGGACAGGGTTCCAACGAA.

This clone was seen a few times. Gene names follow the mouse nomenclature. The read terminates 4 residues ahead of where the CDR3 ends, so the germline J gene completes it. This chain joins TRBV13-2 and TRBJ2-7; 9 positions match TRBD1. Germline values: CDR1 NNHNN, CDR2 SYGAGS (reference sequence). The CDR3 runs 14 residues. The CDR3 protein is CASGETGTGYEQYF. CDR3 DNA, as far as it was read: TGTGCCAGCGGTGAGACCGGGACAGGGTAT.